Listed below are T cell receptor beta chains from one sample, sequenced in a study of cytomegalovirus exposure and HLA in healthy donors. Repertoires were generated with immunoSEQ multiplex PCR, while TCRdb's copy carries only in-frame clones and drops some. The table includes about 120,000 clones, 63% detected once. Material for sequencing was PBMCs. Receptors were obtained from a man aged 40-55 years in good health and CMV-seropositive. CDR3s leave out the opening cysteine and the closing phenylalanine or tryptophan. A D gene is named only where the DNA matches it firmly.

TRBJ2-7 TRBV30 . AWRRDSAGKQY
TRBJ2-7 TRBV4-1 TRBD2 ASSRRTGGRAAYEQY
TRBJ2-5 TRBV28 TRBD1 ASSLGQGGETQY
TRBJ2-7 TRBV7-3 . ASSLIQGTYEQY
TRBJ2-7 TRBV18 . ASSPGLARVGEQY
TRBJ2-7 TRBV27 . ASSWVEGHEQY
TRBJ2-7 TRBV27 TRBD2 ASSFLAGPVGQY
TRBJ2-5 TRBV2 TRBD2 ASSVDSGGVETQY
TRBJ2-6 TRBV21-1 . AATGGKWSGANVLT
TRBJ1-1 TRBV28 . ASSSQYTEAF
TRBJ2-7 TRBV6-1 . ASRLNYEQY
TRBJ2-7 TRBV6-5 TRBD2 ASNTPLAGGYEQY
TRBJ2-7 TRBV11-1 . ASSPQGYEQY
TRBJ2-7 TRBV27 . ASRYEQY
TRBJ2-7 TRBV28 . ASSLHNYEQY
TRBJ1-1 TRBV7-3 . ASSFETRTEAF
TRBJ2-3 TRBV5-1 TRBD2 ASSLGLAGGPSDTQY
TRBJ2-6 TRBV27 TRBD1 ASSPRGNGANVLT
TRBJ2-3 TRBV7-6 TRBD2 ASSRGPREATDTQY
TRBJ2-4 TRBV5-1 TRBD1 ASSGDRGNIQY
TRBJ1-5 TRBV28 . ASRSGGGNQPQH
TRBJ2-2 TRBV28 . ASSLFPSPGAGELF
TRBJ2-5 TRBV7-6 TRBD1 ASSTWDRGKWETQY
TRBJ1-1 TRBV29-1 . SVPTGSFSTEAF
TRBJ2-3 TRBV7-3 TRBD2 ASSLTGLAGRTDTQY
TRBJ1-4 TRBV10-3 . AISRVNEKLF
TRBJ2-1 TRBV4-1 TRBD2 AAGDNEQF
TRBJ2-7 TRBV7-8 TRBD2 ASSLGGTSGVYYEQY
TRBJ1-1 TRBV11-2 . ASSLDQAGATEAF
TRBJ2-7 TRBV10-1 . ASSESRSVDSEQY
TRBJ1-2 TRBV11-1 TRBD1 ASSFGQGSGYT
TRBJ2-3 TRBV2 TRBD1 ASSSDRGQGDTQY
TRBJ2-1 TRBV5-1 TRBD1 ASSPLSGTGFNEQF
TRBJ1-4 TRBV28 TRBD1 ASSLTTGARLEKLF
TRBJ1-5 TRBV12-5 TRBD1 ASGWTGDQPQH
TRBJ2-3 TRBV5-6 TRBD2 ASSRSPGTRLSSTDTQY
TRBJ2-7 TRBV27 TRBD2 ASSITPFSGSNGYEQY
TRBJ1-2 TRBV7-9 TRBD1 ASSYRTGDDT
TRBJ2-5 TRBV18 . ASSPSEISVTQY
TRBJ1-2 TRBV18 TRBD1 ASSPTGTGGFVGYT
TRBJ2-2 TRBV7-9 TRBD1 ASTQGGTGLNTGELF
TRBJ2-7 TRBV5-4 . ASSLTGGFEQY
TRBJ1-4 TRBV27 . ASKAWGAANEKLF
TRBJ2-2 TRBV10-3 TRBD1 AISEDRGTGELF
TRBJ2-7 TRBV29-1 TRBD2 SVKILAGDMDEQY
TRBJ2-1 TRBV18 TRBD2 ASSPPGLPNEQF
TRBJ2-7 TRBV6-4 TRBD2 ASSGGLAGATYPESYEQY
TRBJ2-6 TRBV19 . ASRSTVSSGANVLT
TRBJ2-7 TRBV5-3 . ARSPGGSGYEQY
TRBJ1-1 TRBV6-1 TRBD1 ASRSDRVEAF
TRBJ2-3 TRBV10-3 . AIGPGDIDDTQY
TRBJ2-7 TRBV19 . ASTPWEGAYEQY
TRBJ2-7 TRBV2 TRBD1 ASSADGQGTYEQY
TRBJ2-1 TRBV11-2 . ASRWTSNSYNEQF
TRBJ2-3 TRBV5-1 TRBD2 ASSLGPSGTTDTQY
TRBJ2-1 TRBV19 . ASSITGSSYNEQF
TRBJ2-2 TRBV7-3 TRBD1 ASSPGQGVSGELF
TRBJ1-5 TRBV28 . ASSLFSGLRQPQH
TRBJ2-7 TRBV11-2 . ASSLEGGAGEQY
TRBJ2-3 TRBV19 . ASSRGGESSTDTQY